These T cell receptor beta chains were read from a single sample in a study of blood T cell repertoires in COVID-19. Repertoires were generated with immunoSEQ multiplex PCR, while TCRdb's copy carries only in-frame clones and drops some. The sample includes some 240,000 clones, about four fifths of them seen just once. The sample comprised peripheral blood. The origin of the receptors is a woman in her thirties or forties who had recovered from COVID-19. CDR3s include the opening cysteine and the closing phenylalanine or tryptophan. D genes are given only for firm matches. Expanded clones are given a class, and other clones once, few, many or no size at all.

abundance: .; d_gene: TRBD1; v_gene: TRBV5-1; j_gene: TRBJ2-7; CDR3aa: CASSLEGQGGNEQYF; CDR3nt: TGCGCCAGCAGCTTGGAGGGACAGGGGGGGAACGAGCAGTACTTC
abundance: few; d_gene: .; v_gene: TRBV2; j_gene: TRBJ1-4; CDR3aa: CASSDRRGGTNEKLFF; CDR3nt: TGTGCCAGCAGTGATCGTCGGGGTGGCACTAATGAAAAACTGTTTTTT
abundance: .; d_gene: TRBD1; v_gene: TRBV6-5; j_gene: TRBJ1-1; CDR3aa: CASSYSRQGPGSEAFF; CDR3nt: TGTGCCAGCAGTTACTCGAGACAGGGACCGGGCTCTGAAGCTTTCTTT
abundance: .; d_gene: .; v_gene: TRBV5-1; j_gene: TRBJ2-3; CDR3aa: CASRAGPSTDTQYF; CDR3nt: TGCGCCAGCAGGGCGGGGCCTAGCACAGATACGCAGTATTTT
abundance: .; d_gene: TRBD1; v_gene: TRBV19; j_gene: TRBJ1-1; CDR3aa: CASKGTGMNTEAFF; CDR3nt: TGTGCCAGTAAGGGGACAGGGATGAACACTGAAGCTTTCTTT
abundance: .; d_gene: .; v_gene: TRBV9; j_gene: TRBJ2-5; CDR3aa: CASSVGGTSIQTQYF; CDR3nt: TGTGCCAGCAGCGTAGGGGGAACTAGCATACAGACCCAGTACTTC
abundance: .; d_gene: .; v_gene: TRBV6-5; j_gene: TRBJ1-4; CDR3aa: CASRVRRGEKLFF; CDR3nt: TGTGCCAGCAGGGTACGAAGGGGCGAAAAACTGTTTTTT
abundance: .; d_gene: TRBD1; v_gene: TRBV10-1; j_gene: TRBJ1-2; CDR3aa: CASSDRGRYTF; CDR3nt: TGCGCCAGCAGTGACAGGGGGCGCTACACCTTC
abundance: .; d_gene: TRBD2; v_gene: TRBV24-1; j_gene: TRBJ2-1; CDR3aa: CATSPGGRSYNEQFF; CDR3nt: TGTGCCACCAGCCCGGGGGGTAGGTCCTACAATGAGCAGTTCTTC
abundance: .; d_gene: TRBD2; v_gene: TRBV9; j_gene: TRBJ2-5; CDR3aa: CASSPGTSGVAYF; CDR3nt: TGTGCCAGCAGCCCCGGGACTAGCGGGGTTGCGTACTTC
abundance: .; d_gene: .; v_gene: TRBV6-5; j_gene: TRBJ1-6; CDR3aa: CASSYWREVVNSPLHF; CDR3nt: TGTGCCAGCAGTTATTGGCGAGAGGTGGTTAATTCACCCCTCCACTTT
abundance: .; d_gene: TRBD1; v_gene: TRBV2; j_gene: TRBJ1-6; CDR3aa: CASSEAQGGNSPLHF; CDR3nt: TGTGCCAGCAGTGAAGCGCAAGGGGGCAATTCACCCCTCCACTTT
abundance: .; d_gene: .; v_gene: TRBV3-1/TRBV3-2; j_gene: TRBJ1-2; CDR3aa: CASSPTTGSGYTF; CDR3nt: TGTGCCAGCAGCCCCACAACAGGGAGTGGCTACACCTTC
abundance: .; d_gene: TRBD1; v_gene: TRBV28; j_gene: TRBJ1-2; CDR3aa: CASAPPGTGKDYGYTF; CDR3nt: TGTGCCAGCGCGCCCCCCGGGACAGGGAAGGATTATGGCTACACCTTC
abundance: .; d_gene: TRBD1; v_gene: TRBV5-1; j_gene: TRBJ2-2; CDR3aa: CASSLDRVGGELFF; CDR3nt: TGCGCCAGCAGCTTAGACAGGGTCGGCGGGGAGCTGTTTTTT
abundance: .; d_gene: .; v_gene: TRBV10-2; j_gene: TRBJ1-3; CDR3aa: CASSLGEVGNTIYF; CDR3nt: TGCGCCAGCAGCTTGGGAGAGGTTGGAAACACCATATATTTT
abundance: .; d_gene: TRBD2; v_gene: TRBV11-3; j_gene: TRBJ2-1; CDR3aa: CASSSPERGGWNEQFF; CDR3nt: TGTGCCAGCAGCTCCCCTGAGCGGGGGGGATGGAATGAGCAGTTCTTC
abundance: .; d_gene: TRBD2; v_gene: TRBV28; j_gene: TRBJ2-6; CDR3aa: CASNPSGATGANVLTF; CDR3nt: TGTGCCAGCAACCCTAGCGGGGCAACTGGGGCCAACGTCCTGACTTTC
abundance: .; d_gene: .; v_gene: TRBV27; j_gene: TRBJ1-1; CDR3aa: CASSLLGRSQTEAFF; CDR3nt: TGTGCCAGCAGTTTATTGGGGAGGTCTCAGACTGAAGCTTTCTTT
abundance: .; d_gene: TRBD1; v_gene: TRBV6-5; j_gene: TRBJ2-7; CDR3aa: CASISGGYEQYF; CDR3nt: TGTGCCAGCATCTCAGGGGGCTACGAGCAGTACTTC
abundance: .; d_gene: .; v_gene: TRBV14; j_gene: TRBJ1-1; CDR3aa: CASSQGQGATEAFF; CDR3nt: TGTGCCAGCAGCCAGGGGCAAGGAGCCACTGAAGCTTTCTTT
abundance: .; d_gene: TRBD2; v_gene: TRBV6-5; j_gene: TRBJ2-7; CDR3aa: CASSYGAGGYEQYF; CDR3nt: TGTGCCAGCAGTTACGGAGCGGGGGGCTACGAGCAGTACTTC
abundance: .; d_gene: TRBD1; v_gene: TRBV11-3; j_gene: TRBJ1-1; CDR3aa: CASSLELGQGLNTEAFF; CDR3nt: TGTGCCAGCAGCTTAGAATTAGGACAGGGCTTGAACACTGAAGCTTTCTTT
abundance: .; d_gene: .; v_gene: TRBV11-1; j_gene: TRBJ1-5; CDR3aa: CASSLGRGTDQPQHF; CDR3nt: TGTGCCAGCAGCTTGGGGCGGGGGACGGATCAGCCCCAGCATTTT
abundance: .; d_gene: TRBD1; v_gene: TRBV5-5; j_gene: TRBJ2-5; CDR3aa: CASISFRGRETQYF; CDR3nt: TGTGCCAGCATCTCGTTCAGGGGGCGAGAGACCCAGTACTTC
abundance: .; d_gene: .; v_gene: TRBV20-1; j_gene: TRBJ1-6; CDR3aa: CSASRDSPLHF; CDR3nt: TGCAGTGCTAGCCGGGATTCACCCCTCCACTTT
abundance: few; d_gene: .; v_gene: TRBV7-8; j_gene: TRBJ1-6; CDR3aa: CASSRTSNNSPLHF; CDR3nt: TGTGCCAGCAGCCGTACAAGTAATAATTCACCCCTCCACTTT
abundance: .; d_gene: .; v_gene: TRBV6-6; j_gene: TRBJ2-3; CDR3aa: CASRSARGTDTQYF; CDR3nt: TGTGCCAGCAGGTCCGCACGGGGCACAGATACGCAGTATTTT
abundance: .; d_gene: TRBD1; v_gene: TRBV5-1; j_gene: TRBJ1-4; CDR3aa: CASSYRGSDEKLFF; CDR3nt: TGCGCCAGCAGCTACAGGGGCTCCGATGAAAAACTGTTTTTT
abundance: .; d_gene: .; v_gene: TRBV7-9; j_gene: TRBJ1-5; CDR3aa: CASSLGQSPQTQHF; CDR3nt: TGTGCCAGCAGCTTAGGACAGTCCCCTCAGACCCAGCATTTT
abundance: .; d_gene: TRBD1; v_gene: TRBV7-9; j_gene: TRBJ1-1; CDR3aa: CASSNQGARTEAFF; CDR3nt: TGTGCCAGCAGCAACCAGGGGGCGCGCACTGAAGCTTTCTTT
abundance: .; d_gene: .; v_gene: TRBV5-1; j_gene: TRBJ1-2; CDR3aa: CASSLGAGDYGYTF; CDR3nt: TGCGCCAGCAGCTTGGGTGCGGGGGACTATGGCTACACCTTC
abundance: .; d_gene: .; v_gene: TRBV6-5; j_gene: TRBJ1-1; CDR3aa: CASSPSDTEAFF; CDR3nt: TGTGCCAGCAGTCCATCGGACACTGAAGCTTTCTTT
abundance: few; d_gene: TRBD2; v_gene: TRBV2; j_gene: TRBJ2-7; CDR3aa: CASDWGGSYEQYF; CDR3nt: TGTGCCAGCGACTGGGGGGGCTCCTACGAGCAGTACTTC
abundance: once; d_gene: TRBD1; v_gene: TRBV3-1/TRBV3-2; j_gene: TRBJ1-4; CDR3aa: CASSPRQGASEKLFF; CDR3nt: TGTGCCAGCAGCCCGAGACAGGGGGCAAGCGAAAAACTGTTTTTT
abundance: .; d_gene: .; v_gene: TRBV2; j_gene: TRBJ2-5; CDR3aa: CASSRNGRETQYF; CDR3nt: TGTGCCAGCAGCCGGAACGGCAGGGAGACCCAGTACTTC
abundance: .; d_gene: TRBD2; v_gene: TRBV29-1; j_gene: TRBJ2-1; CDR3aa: CSFITRGGPYNEQFF; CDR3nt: TGCAGCTTTATAACCCGCGGGGGTCCCTACAATGAGCAGTTCTTC
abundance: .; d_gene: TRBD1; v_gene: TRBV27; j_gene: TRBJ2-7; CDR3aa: CASSLKGATREQYF; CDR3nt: TGTGCCAGCAGTTTAAAGGGGGCGACCCGCGAGCAGTACTTC
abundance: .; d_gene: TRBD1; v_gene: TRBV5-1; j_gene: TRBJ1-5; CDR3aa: CASSPGQSNQPQHF; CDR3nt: TGCGCCAGCAGCCCGGGACAGAGCAATCAGCCCCAGCATTTT
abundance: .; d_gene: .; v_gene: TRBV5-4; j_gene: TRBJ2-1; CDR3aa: CASSFRVSSYNEQFF; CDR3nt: TGTGCCAGCAGCTTCAGGGTAAGCTCCTACAATGAGCAGTTCTTC
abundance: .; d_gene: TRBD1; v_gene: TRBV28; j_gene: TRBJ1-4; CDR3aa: CASRSGQATNEKLFF; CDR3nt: TGTGCCAGCAGATCTGGACAGGCAACTAATGAAAAACTGTTTTTT
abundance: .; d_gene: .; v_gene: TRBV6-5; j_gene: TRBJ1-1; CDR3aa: CASSYWVRGNTEAFF; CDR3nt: TGTGCCAGCAGTTACTGGGTTAGGGGGAACACTGAAGCTTTCTTT
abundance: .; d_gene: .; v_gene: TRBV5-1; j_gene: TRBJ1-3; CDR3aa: CASSFGAGGADTIYF; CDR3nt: TGCGCCAGCAGCTTCGGGGCCGGGGGTGCGGACACCATATATTTT
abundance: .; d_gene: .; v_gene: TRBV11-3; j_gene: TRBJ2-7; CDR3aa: CASSSPVGSYEQYF; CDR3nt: TGTGCCAGCAGCTCACCGGTGGGCAGTTACGAGCAGTACTTC
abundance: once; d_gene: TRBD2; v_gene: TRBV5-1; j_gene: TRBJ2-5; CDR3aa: CASSLASGGPETQYF; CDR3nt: TGCGCCAGCAGCTTGGCTAGCGGGGGGCCAGAGACCCAGTACTTC